The clone carrying this TCR beta chain was picked up many times. The antigen remains undetermined. Each CDR3 protein is one row after TCRdb ran MiXCR on the 5' RACE reads. The repertoire has fewer than 180,000 distinct CDR3 sequences, around 45% of them found once; the top ten carry around 15%. This sample was taken from a study of CD8 T cells in ankylosing spondylitis. The CDR3 is 14 amino acids. The germline V and J ends were trimmed by 7 bases and 2 bases, with 15 bases remaining between them. Germline V gene sequence: CDR1 PRHDT, CDR2 FYEKMQ (reference sequence). Study-wide points: Some motif variants had been reported before (in reactive arthritis synovial fluid and blood). Blood of patients with ankylosing spondylitis appeared to be characterized by a TCR beta motif of eight highly homologous variants. The study looked at matched synovial fluid samples from ankylosing spondylitis patients. Disease-linked clones were reported to be significantly enriched there. Relatively rare in peripheral blood, disease-linked clones were also CD8+.

The clonotype comes from a male donor with ankylosing spondylitis. The chain joins TRBV13 to TRBJ2-7, with D possibly TRBD2 on 6 matching bases. Specimen: synovial fluid, either unsorted or a sorted T cell fraction (not recorded which). The CDR3 sequence: CASTGRGETYEQYF. CDR3 DNA: TGTGCCAGCACGGGGCGGGGCGAGACCTACGAGCAGTACTTC.